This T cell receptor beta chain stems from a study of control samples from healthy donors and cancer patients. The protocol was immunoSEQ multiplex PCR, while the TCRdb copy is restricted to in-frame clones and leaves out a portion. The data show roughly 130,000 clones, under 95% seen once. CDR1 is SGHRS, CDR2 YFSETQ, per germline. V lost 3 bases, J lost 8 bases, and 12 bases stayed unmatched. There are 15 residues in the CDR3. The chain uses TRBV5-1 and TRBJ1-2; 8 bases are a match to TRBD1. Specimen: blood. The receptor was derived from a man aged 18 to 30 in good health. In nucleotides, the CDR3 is TGCGCCAGCAGCTCGCAAACTCAGGGGGCCGGGGGCTACACCTTC. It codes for CASSSQTQGAGGYTF.